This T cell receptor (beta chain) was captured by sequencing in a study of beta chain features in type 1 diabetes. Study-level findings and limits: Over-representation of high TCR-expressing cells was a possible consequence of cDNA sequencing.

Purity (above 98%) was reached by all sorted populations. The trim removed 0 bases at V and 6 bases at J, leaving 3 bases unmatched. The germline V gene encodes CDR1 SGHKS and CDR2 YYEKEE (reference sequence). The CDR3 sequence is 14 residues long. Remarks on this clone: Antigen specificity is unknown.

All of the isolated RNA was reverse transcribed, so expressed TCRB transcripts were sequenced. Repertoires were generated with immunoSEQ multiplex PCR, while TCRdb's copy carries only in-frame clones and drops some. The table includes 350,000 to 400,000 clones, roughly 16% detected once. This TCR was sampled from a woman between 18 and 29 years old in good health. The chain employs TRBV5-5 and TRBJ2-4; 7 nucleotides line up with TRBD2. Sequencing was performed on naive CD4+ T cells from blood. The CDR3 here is CASSLAAGVNIQYF. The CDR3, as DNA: TGTGCCAGCAGCTTGGCCGCGGGAGTAAACATTCAGTACTTC. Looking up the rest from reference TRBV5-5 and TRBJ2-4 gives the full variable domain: DAGVTQSPTHLIKTRGQQVTLRCSPISGHKSVSWYQQVLGQGPQFIFQYYEKEERGRGNFPDRFSARQFPNYSSELNVNALLLGDSALYLCASSLAAGVNIQYFGAGTRLSVL.